Following are 19 T cell receptor beta chains from one sample sequenced in a study of T cell responses to AZD1222 COVID-19 vaccine. Repertoires were generated with immunoSEQ multiplex PCR, while TCRdb's copy carries only in-frame clones and drops some. The table lists more than 90,000 clones, more than 70% of them singletons. This material consisted of peripheral blood, taken 28 days after the second AZD1222 dose. The receptors here all came from an adult who received the AZD1222 COVID-19 vaccine.

This clone was observed once. The chain uses TRBV27 and TRBJ2-2; D is ambiguous. Trimming left V 4 bases short and J 4 bases short, with 7 bases between. Germline values: CDR1 MNHEY, CDR2 SMNVEV (reference sequence). The CDR3 runs 13 residues. The CDR3 nucleotides read TGTGCCAGCAGTTGGCTGATCACCGGGGAGCTGTTTTTT. Translating it yields CASSWLITGELFF.

The chain uses TRBV28 and TRBJ1-2; 9 nucleotides match TRBD1. Looked up from germline, CDR1 is MDHEN and CDR2 is SYDVKM. The CDR3 sequence is 14 residues long. V was clipped by 1 base and J by 8 bases; unmatched bases: 5. CDR3 sequence reads: CASSLSDRGGGYTF. CDR3 coding DNA: TGTGCCAGCAGTTTATCGGACAGGGGAGGAGGCTACACCTTC.

The chain links TRBV2 to TRBJ1-1, with a possible D match to TRBD1 (6 bases). The length of the CDR3 is 13 residues. Germline V CDR1 and CDR2: SNHLY, FYNNEI. V lost 6 bases and J lost 3, with 11 bases in between. CDR3: CASRADRDTEAFF. CDR3 nucleotides: TGTGCCAGCAGGGCGGACAGAGACACTGAAGCTTTCTTT. Looking up the rest from reference TRBV2 and TRBJ1-1 gives the full variable domain: EPEVTQTPSHQVTQMGQEVILRCVPISNHLYFYWYRQILGQKVEFLVSFYNNEISEKSEIFDDQFSVERPDGSNFTLKIRSTKLEDSAMYFCASRADRDTEAFFGQGTRLTVV.

Only one count was recorded for this clone. This chain joins TRBV30 and TRBJ1-1, with 9 bases that match TRBD1. Looked up from germline, CDR1 is GTSNPN and CDR2 is SVGIG (reference sequence). CDR3 length: 12 amino acids. The ends lost 5 bases at V and 5 bases at J; junction bases unmatched: 3. The CDR3 sequence: CAWGTGRTEAFF. CDR3 DNA sequence: TGTGCCTGGGGGACAGGGAGAACTGAAGCTTTCTTT.

This clone was seen only a few times. The chain combines TRBV27 with TRBJ2-1; D gene ambiguous. Per germline, CDR1 MNHEY and CDR2 SMNVEV (reference sequence). V gave up 2 bases and J gave up 0 bases, with 14 bases separating them. The CDR3 spans 17 residues. In DNA, the CDR3 is TGTGCCAGCAGTTTAGGTTCTATAGAGAGCTCCTACAATGAGCAGTTCTTC. Protein sequence: CASSLGSIESSYNEQFF.

The chain is built from TRBV7-8 and TRBJ2-3; D unclear. The germline gives CDR1 SGHVS, CDR2 FQNEAQ. This CDR3 is 14 amino acids long. The V end lost 1 base, the J end lost 3 bases, and 8 bases lay between the germline ends. DNA of the CDR3: TGTGCCAGCAGCTTAGGGGCAGGAACAGATACGCAGTATTTT. Its translation is CASSLGAGTDTQYF.

The chain recombines TRBV28 with TRBJ1-1, with a possible D match to TRBD1 (6 bases). This CDR3 is built from 12 residues. Germline CDR1 reads MDHEN; CDR2 reads SYDVKM. V was clipped by 4 bases and J by 4 bases, with 7 bases between them. CDR3 nucleotide sequence: TGTGCCAGCAGTTACAGGGCCACTGAAGCTTTCTTT. Translating gives CASSYRATEAFF.

The chain recombines TRBV6-5 with TRBJ2-7; unclear D gene. The V end was cut by 6 bases, the J end by 1 base, with 7 bases between. Germline V gene data show CDR1 as MNHEY and CDR2 as SVGAGI. This CDR3 has 12 residues. For the CDR3, the DNA is TGTGCCAGCAGGCACGGGTCCTACGAGCAGTACTTC. It yields the protein CASRHGSYEQYF.

This sequence joins TRBV6-1 and TRBJ2-7; D might be TRBD2 (6 bases). V was pared by 3 bases and J by 0 bases, with 12 bases between. The CDR3 has 15 amino acids. Germline loops: CDR1 MNHNS, CDR2 SASEGT. The CDR3 nucleotides read TGTGCCAGCAGTGAGCTGGCGGGGAGCTCCTACGAGCAGTACTTC. This codes for CASSELAGSSYEQYF.

In this sample, this clone turned up a few times. V usage is TRBV7-2 and J usage is TRBJ1-2; D is unresolved. Germline V gene lookup returns CDR1 SGHTA and CDR2 FQGNSA. CDR3 length equals 15 residues. The V end was cut by 5 bases, the J end by 4 bases, with 17 bases between. CDR3 sequence reads: CASSPRESMSYGYTF. The CDR3 nucleotides are TGTGCCAGCAGCCCCCGCGAATCTATGAGCTATGGCTACACCTTC. Combining the CDR3 with reference TRBV7-2 and TRBJ1-2 gives the whole variable domain GAGVSQSPSNKVTEKGKDVELRCDPISGHTALYWYRQSLGQGLEFLIYFQGNSAPDKSGLPSDRFSAERTGGSVSTLTIQRTQQEDSAVYLCASSPRESMSYGYTFGSGTRLTVV.

The chain is built from TRBV6-2 or TRBV6-3 and TRBJ1-2, with a tentative D call TRBD1 (5 bases). Trimming pared 0 bases from V and 7 bases from J, leaving 9 bases between. The CDR3 loop spans 13 amino acids. CDR1 is MNHEY, CDR2 SVGEGT, per germline. DNA of the CDR3: TGTGCCAGCAGTTACTCGGTGGGGCCTGGCTACACCTTC. Translation: CASSYSVGPGYTF.

The chain is built from TRBV9 and TRBJ2-1; D call uncertain. The CDR3 loop spans 17 amino acids. Germline V gene sequence: CDR1 SGDLS, CDR2 YYNGEE. The ends were cut back, 0 bases at V and 0 bases at J, with 13 bases in the middle. CDR3 protein: CASSVASAPRSYNEQFF. Written as DNA, the CDR3 is TGTGCCAGCAGCGTAGCCTCGGCGCCCCGCTCCTACAATGAGCAGTTCTTC.

V gene TRBV7-9 combines with J gene TRBJ1-2; D gene unclear. The CDR3 extends over 14 amino acids. Germline V gene lookup returns CDR1 SEHNR and CDR2 FQNEAQ (reference sequence). Trimming took 5 bases from V and 6 from J, leaving 16 bases between them. The CDR3 coding sequence is TGTGCCAGCAGCCTTCTTGAAGAGAACAATGGCTACACCTTC. Protein product: CASSLLEENNGYTF. Full variable domain (rest looked up from reference TRBV7-9 and TRBJ1-2): DTGVSQNPRHKITKRGQNVTFRCDPISEHNRLYWYRQTLGQGPEFLTYFQNEAQLEKSRLLSDRFSAERPKGSFSTLEIQRTEQGDSAMYLCASSLLEENNGYTFGSGTRLTVV.

Concerning this clone: Other DNA sequences in the sample encode the same CDR3. The V call is TRBV6-5, the J call TRBJ1-1; 9 bases agree with TRBD1. The length of the CDR3 is 14 residues. Trimming at V came to 2 bases and at J to 3 bases, leaving 1 base not matched to a gene. Germline V gives CDR1 MNHEY, CDR2 SVGAGI. DNA for the CDR3: TGTGCCAGCAGTTACCGGGACAGGGACACTGAAGCTTTCTTT. This translates into CASSYRDRDTEAFF.

This chain links TRBV18 with TRBJ1-2; TRBD1 aligns across 8 bases. The V gene end was trimmed by 3 bases and the J gene end by 4 bases; junction bases not matched to a gene: 13. Germline V gene lookup returns CDR1 KGHSH and CDR2 LQKENI. CDR3 length: 17 residues. This CDR3 reads CASSPDRVGTLLYGYTF. The CDR3 DNA sequence: TGTGCCAGCTCACCGGACAGGGTGGGGACCTTACTCTATGGCTACACCTTC. Complete variable domain (other parts from reference TRBV18 and TRBJ1-2): NAGVMQNPRHLVRRRGQEARLRCSPMKGHSHVYWYRQLPEEGLKFMVYLQKENIIDESGMPKERFSAEFPKEGPSILRIQQVVRGDSAAYFCASSPDRVGTLLYGYTFGSGTRLTVV.

This clone was seen ten or more times. This sequence joins TRBV9 and TRBJ2-7, with 7 nucleotides matching TRBD2. The CDR3 covers 17 residues. Germline assignment: CDR1 SGDLS and CDR2 YYNGEE. V shed 3 bases and J 0 bases; nucleotides not matched to a gene: 12. The CDR3 nucleotides are TGTGCCAGCAGCGAGGGGAGTGGAACTAGCGCCTCCTACGAGCAGTACTTC. This gives the protein CASSEGSGTSASYEQYF.

This chain uses TRBV7-9 with TRBJ1-3; D is possibly TRBD1 (5 bases). CDR1 is SEHNR, CDR2 FQNEAQ, per germline (reference sequence). Trimming stripped 1 base from V and 0 bases from J, with 10 bases between. This CDR3 spans 16 amino acids. CDR3 residues: CASSLGAGSSGNTIYF. The CDR3 region has the DNA TGTGCCAGCAGCTTAGGGGCAGGGAGCTCTGGAAACACCATATATTTT. The full variable domain, with the rest looked up from reference TRBV7-9 and TRBJ1-3, is DTGVSQNPRHKITKRGQNVTFRCDPISEHNRLYWYRQTLGQGPEFLTYFQNEAQLEKSRLLSDRFSAERPKGSFSTLEIQRTEQGDSAMYLCASSLGAGSSGNTIYFGEGSWLTVV.

The chain has TRBV28 and TRBJ2-1, with a possible D match to TRBD2 (6 bases). CDR1 is MDHEN, CDR2 SYDVKM, per germline. CDR3 size: 17 residues. Trimming took off 6 bases at V and 6 bases at J, with 24 bases between the two ends. In DNA, the CDR3 is TGTGCCAGCAGGCCTTCCTATGGGGGGAGTAATGGCAATGAGCAGTTCTTC. Protein product: CASRPSYGGSNGNEQFF.

The J gene is TRBJ2-3, the V gene TRBV5-4; 7 bases match TRBD1. Trimming removed 4 bases from V and 4 bases from J; junction bases left unmatched: 6. This CDR3 is 14 amino acids long. Germline CDR1 reads SGHNT; CDR2 reads YYREEE (reference sequence). CDR3 in DNA: TGTGCCAGCAGCACCTACAGGGGCGCAGATACGCAGTATTTT. It yields the protein CASSTYRGADTQYF.